These 8 T cell receptor beta chains came from one sample sequenced in a study of blood T cell repertoires in COVID-19. Assay used: immunoSEQ multiplex PCR; TCRdb lists only in-frame clones, some missing. The sample records hundreds of thousands of clones, about 80% being singletons. Sequencing was carried out using peripheral blood. Receptor source: a woman in her thirties or forties with active or convalescent COVID-19.

This chain connects TRBV21-1 to TRBJ2-7; the table's TRBD2 call for D was not verified on the DNA. TRBV21-1 is described as a pseudogene. This CDR3 has 18 residues. CDR3 nucleotide sequence: TGTGCCACATCTACTCTCTCCGCGGGGGAACCACGCCTCTACGAGCAGTACTTC. It translates to CATSTLSAGEPRLYEQYF.

This chain joins TRBV7-6 and TRBJ1-1; D call uncertain. The length of the CDR3 is 15 residues. Germline V gene lookup returns CDR1 SGHVS and CDR2 FNYEAQ. V was trimmed by 1 base and J by 0 bases, leaving 9 bases between them. CDR3 sequence reads: CASSLVTDLNTEAFF. Written as DNA, the CDR3 is TGTGCCAGCAGCTTAGTTACAGACCTGAACACTGAAGCTTTCTTT.

About this clone itself: The sample holds other DNA sequences that translate to the same CDR3. J is TRBJ2-5 and V is TRBV15; 10 bases map to TRBD1. Unmatched junction bases numbered 1, after V lost 4 bases and J lost 2 bases. The CDR3 contains 14 residues. Germline CDR1 reads LNHNV; CDR2 reads YYDKDF (reference sequence). DNA for the CDR3: TGTGCCACCAGCAAGGACAGGGGGCAAGAGACCCAGTACTTC. Encoded protein: CATSKDRGQETQYF.

The gene calls are TRBV7-8 and TRBJ2-2; 10 nucleotides agree with TRBD1. V trimming: 5 bases; J trimming: 6 bases; junction bases outside the gene matches: 18. This CDR3 is built from 19 residues. Germline CDR1 reads SGHVS; CDR2 reads FQNEAQ. The CDR3 DNA sequence: TGTGCCAGCAGCGCCACCGTAATAGTGGGGACAGGGGAAGCCGGGGAGCTGTTTTTT. Translated: CASSATVIVGTGEAGELFF.

The table lists this clone with a few counts. This rearrangement joins TRBV29-1 to TRBJ1-1; tentatively, D is TRBD1 (5 bases). Per germline, CDR1 SQVTM and CDR2 ANQGSEA. Trimming removed 4 bases at V and 5 bases at J, with 11 bases between. The CDR3 covers 12 residues. The CDR3 DNA sequence: TGCAGCGTTGGGGGCCCCGAGACTGAAGCTTTCTTT. Translation gives CSVGGPETEAFF. Full variable domain (outside the CDR3, taken from reference TRBV29-1 and TRBJ1-1): SAVISQKPSRDICQRGTSLTIQCQVDSQVTMMFWYRQQPGQSLTLIATANQGSEATYESGFVIDKFPISRPNLTFSTLTVSNMSPEDSSIYLCSVGGPETEAFFGQGTRLTVV.

The chain couples TRBV7-6 to TRBJ2-5; 9 nucleotides align to TRBD1. Unmatched junction bases numbered 5, after V lost 1 base and J lost 5 bases. The germline gives CDR1 SGHVS, CDR2 FNYEAQ. This CDR3 spans 15 amino acids. CDR3 nucleotide sequence: TGTGCCAGCAGCTTAGTACAGGGGGCAGGGGAGACCCAGTACTTC. As protein: CASSLVQGAGETQYF.

The chain links TRBV5-6 to TRBJ1-1, with no clear D. Germline-derived CDR1 and CDR2 are SGHDT and YYEEEE. V was pared by 1 base and J by 1 base, with 5 bases between. CDR3 length: 13 amino acids. DNA for the CDR3: TGTGCCAGCAGCTTGTTCAGGAACACTGAAGCTTTCTTT. Protein: CASSLFRNTEAFF.

The chain's CDR3 is CASSSFGQGPYEQYF. The CDR3 DNA reads TGTGCCAGCAGTTCTTTCGGACAGGGGCCCTACGAGCAGTACTTC. V gene TRBV27 combines with J gene TRBJ2-7; 9 bases match TRBD1. Germline CDR1 and CDR2: MNHEY and SMNVEV (reference sequence). V shed 4 bases and J 2 bases; nucleotides not matched to a gene: 6. The CDR3 is 15 residues long.